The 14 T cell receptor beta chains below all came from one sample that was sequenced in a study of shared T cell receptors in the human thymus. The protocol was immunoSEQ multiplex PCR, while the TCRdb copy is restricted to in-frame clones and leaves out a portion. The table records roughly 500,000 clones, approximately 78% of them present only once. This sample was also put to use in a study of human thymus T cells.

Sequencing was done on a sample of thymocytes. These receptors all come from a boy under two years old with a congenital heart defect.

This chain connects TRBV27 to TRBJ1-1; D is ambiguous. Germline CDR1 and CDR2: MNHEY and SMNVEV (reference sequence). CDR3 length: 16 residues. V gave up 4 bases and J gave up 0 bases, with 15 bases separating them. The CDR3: CASSCCSKLMNTEAFF. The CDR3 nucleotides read TGTGCCAGCAGTTGTTGCAGTAAACTAATGAACACTGAAGCTTTCTTT.

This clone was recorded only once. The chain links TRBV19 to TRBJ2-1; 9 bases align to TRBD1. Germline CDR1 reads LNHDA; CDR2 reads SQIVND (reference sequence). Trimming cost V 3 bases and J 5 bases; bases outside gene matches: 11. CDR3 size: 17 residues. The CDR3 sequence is CASSMPTGTGSDNEQFF. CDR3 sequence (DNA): TGTGCCAGTAGTATGCCGACCGGGACAGGGTCTGACAATGAGCAGTTCTTC.

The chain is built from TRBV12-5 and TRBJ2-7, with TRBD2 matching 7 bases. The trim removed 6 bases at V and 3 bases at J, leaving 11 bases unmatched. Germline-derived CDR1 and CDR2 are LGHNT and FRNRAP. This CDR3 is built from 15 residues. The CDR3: CASGPGLENGYEQYF. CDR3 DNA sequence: TGTGCTAGTGGGCCAGGACTAGAGAACGGCTACGAGCAGTACTTC. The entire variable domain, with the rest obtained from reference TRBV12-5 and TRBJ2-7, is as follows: DARVTQTPRHKVTEMGQEVTMRCQPILGHNTVFWYRQTMMQGLELLAYFRNRAPLDDSGMPKDRFSAEMPDATLATLKIQPSEPRDSAVYFCASGPGLENGYEQYFGPGTRLTVT.

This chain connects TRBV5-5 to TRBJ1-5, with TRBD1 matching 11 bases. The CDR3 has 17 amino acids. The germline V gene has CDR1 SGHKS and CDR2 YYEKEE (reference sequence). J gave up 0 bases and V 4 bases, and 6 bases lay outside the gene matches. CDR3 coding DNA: TGTGCCAGCAGCCGGGACAGGGGGACTTCTAGCAATCAGCCCCAGCATTTT. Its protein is CASSRDRGTSSNQPQHF.

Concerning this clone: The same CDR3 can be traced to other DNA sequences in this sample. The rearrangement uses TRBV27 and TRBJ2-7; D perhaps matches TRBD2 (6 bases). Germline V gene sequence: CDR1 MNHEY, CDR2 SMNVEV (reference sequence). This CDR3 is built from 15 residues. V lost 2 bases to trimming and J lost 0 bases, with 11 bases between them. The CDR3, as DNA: TGTGCCAGCAGTTTACTTGCGGGGAGCTCCTACGAGCAGTACTTC. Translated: CASSLLAGSSYEQYF.

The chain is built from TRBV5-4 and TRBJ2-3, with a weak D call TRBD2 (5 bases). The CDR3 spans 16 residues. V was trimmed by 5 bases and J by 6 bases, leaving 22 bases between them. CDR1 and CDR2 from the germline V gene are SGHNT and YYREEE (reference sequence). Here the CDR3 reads CASSLPSPLGGDTQYF. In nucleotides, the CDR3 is TGTGCCAGCAGTCTCCCGTCCCCACTAGGTGGGGATACGCAGTATTTT.

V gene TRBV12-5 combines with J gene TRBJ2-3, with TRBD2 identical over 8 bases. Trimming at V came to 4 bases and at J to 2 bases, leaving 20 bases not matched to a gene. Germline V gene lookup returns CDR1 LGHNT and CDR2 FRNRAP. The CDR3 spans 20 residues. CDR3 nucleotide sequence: TGTGCTAGTGGTTCTTCCTCAGCGGGAGAGCCGGCCCATCACACAGATACGCAGTATTTT. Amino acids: CASGSSSAGEPAHHTDTQYF.

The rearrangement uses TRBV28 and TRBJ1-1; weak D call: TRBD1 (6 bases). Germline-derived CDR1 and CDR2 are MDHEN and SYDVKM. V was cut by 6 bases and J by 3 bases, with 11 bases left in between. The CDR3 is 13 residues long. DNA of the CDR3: TGTGCCAGCAGACCAACAGGGCACACTGAAGCTTTCTTT. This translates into CASRPTGHTEAFF. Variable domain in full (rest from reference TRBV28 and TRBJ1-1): DVKVTQSSRYLVKRTGEKVFLECVQDMDHENMFWYRQDPGLGLRLIYFSYDVKMKEKGDIPEGYSVSREKKERFSLILESASTNQTSMYLCASRPTGHTEAFFGQGTRLTVV.

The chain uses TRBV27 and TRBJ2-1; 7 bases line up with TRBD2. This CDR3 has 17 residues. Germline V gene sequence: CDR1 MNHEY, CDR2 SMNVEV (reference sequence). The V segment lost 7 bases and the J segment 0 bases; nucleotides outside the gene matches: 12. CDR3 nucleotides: TGTGCCAGCAAGGAAGGTAGCGGGCCTTTCTCCTACAATGAGCAGTTCTTC. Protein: CASKEGSGPFSYNEQFF.

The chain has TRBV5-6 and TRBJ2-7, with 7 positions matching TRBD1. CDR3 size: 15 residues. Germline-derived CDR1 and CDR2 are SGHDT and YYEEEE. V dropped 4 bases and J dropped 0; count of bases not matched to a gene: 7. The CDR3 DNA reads TGTGCCAGCAGCCTCGGGACAGCCTCCTCCTACGAGCAGTACTTC. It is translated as CASSLGTASSYEQYF.

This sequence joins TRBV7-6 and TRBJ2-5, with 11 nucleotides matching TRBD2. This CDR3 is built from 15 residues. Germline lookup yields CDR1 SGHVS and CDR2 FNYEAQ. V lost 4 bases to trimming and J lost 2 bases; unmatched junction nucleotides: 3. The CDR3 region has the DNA TGTGCCAGCAGCTACGTAGCGGGAGGGCAAGAGACCCAGTACTTC. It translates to CASSYVAGGQETQYF.

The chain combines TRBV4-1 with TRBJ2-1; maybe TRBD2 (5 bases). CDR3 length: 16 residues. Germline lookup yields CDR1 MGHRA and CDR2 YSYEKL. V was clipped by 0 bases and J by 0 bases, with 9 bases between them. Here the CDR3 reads CASSQDPTTSYNEQFF. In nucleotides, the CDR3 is TGCGCCAGCAGCCAAGACCCGACTACCTCCTACAATGAGCAGTTCTTC.

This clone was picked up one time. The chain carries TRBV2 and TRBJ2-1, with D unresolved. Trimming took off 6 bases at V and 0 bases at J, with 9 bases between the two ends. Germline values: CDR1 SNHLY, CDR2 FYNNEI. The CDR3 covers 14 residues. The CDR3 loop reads CASRRLSSYNEQFF. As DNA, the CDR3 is TGTGCCAGCAGGCGGTTGAGCTCCTACAATGAGCAGTTCTTC.

The CDR3 here is CASSSFRLAGQETQYF. Here the CDR3 DNA reads TGTGCCAGCAGTTCATTTAGGCTAGCGGGACAAGAGACCCAGTACTTC. This chain links TRBV27 with TRBJ2-5, with 9 nucleotides matching TRBD2. This CDR3 region has 16 residues. J lost 2 bases, V lost 4 bases, and 8 bases had no gene match. The germline gives CDR1 MNHEY, CDR2 SMNVEV (reference sequence).